This entry lists 22 T cell receptor beta chains sequenced from one sample in a study of response to subunit inactivated influenza vaccine. TCRdb processed the RT-PCR reads anew with MiXCR; each CDR3 protein has one entry. Found here are about 830,000 distinct CDR3 sequences, around a sixth of them singletons; the top ten hold 11%. This specimen consisted of PBMCs from blood, obtained about 5 days after vaccination. The receptors were gathered from a man in his fifties or sixties who received an inactivated influenza vaccine.

This clonotype was recorded a few times. This chain links TRBV7-9 with TRBJ2-1, with 13 bases identical to TRBD2. Germline assignment: CDR1 SEHNR and CDR2 FQNEAQ (reference sequence). The V segment lost 5 bases and the J segment 5 bases; nucleotides outside the gene matches: 3. The CDR3 length is 15 residues. The DNA of the CDR3 is TGTGCCAGCAGCCGCACTAGCGGGGGGGACAATGAGCAGTTCTTC. This encodes CASSRTSGGDNEQFF.

Turning to this clonotype: One junction end does not reproduce the germline sequence, and a read error may be involved. The chain joins TRBV6-1 to TRBJ1-5; a weak D match, TRBD1 (6 bases). This CDR3 has 14 residues. Germline CDR1 and CDR2: MNHNS and SASEGT. CDR3 in DNA: TGTCCCAGCAGGCGACAGGTTGGCAATCAGCCCCAGCATTTT. Encoded protein: CPSRRQVGNQPQHF.

The table lists this clonotype with a few counts. The chain combines TRBV14 with TRBJ1-2; D may be TRBD1 (5 bases). CDR1 and CDR2 (germline): SGHDN, FVKESK. The CDR3 extends over 14 amino acids. Trimming took off 1 base at V and 0 bases at J, with 6 bases between the two ends. This CDR3 is CASSQVGPNYGYTF. The CDR3 nucleotides read TGTGCCAGCAGCCAAGTGGGGCCTAACTATGGCTACACCTTC.

The CDR3: CASSSGGQGLRATQYF. CDR3 nucleotides: TGTGCCAGCAGCTCAGGGGGACAGGGATTGCGGGCGACCCAGTACTTC. This sequence joins TRBV7-2 and TRBJ2-5, with 9 nucleotides matching TRBD1. CDR3 length: 16 amino acids. V gave up 4 bases and J gave up 7 bases; unmatched junction bases: 13. Germline V CDR1 and CDR2: SGHTA, FQGNSA. Variable domain in full (rest from reference TRBV7-2 and TRBJ2-5): GAGVSQSPSNKVTEKGKDVELRCDPISGHTALYWYRQSLGQGLEFLIYFQGNSAPDKSGLPSDRFSAERTGGSVSTLTIQRTQQEDSAVYLCASSSGGQGLRATQYFGPGTRLLVL.

The chain is built from TRBV6-5 and TRBJ2-1, with unresolved D. The CDR3 is made up of 12 amino acids. Germline values: CDR1 MNHEY, CDR2 SVGAGI. V was pared by 4 bases and J by 8 bases, with 9 bases between. The CDR3 reads CASSLSRDEQFF. The CDR3 coding sequence is TGTGCCAGCAGTTTGTCCCGGGATGAGCAGTTCTTC.

A single count supports this clonotype. J is TRBJ2-1 and V is TRBV7-8; 8 nucleotides align to TRBD2. The CDR3 extends over 16 amino acids. V gave up 5 bases and J gave up 5 bases; unmatched junction bases: 11. Germline-derived CDR1 and CDR2 are SGHVS and FQNEAQ. CDR3 protein: CASSPLNSGVNNEQFF. DNA of the CDR3: TGTGCCAGCAGCCCTCTTAATAGCGGGGTGAACAATGAGCAGTTCTTC.

This clonotype was counted between two and nine times. V is TRBV10-3 and J is TRBJ1-1, with a tentative D call TRBD1 (6 bases). Germline values: CDR1 ENHRY, CDR2 SYGVKD. This CDR3 spans 14 amino acids. With 5 bases removed from V and 8 bases from J, the gap between germline ends came to 18 bases. The CDR3 here is CAISSLRTASEAFF. In DNA form, the CDR3 reads TGTGCCATCAGTTCCCTCCGGACAGCGAGCGAAGCTTTCTTT.

This clonotype came up a few times. The genes are TRBV11-2 and TRBJ2-1; 9 bases fit TRBD2. CDR1 is SGHAT, CDR2 FQNNGV, per germline. This CDR3 contains 17 residues. V shed 2 bases, J shed 2 bases, and the junction held 7 bases outside the gene matches. CDR3 bases: TGTGCCAGCAGCTTAAACACTGGCGGGGGGGCCTACAATGAGCAGTTCTTC. It encodes CASSLNTGGGAYNEQFF.

This clonotype was detected a few times. CDR3 DNA: TGCAGTGCTAGGCGAGCAACAGAAGAGACCCAGTACTTC. Protein sequence: CSARRATEETQYF. The chain combines TRBV20-1 with TRBJ2-5; no reliable D call. Per the germline V gene, CDR1 is DFQATT and CDR2 is SNEGSKA (reference sequence). There are 13 residues in the CDR3. Trimming stripped 3 bases from V and 3 bases from J, with 11 bases between.

The chain has TRBV4-2 and TRBJ2-5; the D is unclear. CDR1 and CDR2 from the germline V gene are LGHNA and YNFKEQ. The germline V and J ends were trimmed by 0 bases and 0 bases, with 11 bases remaining between them. This CDR3 contains 16 residues. CDR3 nucleotide sequence: TGTGCCAGCAGCCAAGATTATGTAGCCGACCAAGAGACCCAGTACTTC. It translates to CASSQDYVADQETQYF.

V gene TRBV6-1 combines with J gene TRBJ1-6, with D possibly matching TRBD1 (5 bases). Germline lookup yields CDR1 MNHNS and CDR2 SASEGT. The CDR3 sequence is 19 residues long. V was pared by 6 bases and J by 0 bases, with 21 bases between. CDR3 sequence reads: CASRPGRAGRGSYNSPLHF. The CDR3 nucleotides read TGTGCCAGCAGGCCCGGCAGGGCCGGGAGGGGCTCCTATAATTCACCCCTCCACTTT.

The chain employs TRBV6-1 and TRBJ2-7; D is possibly TRBD2 (6 bases). The CDR3 contains 13 residues. Germline V gives CDR1 MNHNS, CDR2 SASEGT. V was trimmed by 4 bases and J by 6 bases, leaving 13 bases between them. DNA for the CDR3: TGTGCCAGCAGTGCACCGGGAGAAGGCGAGCAGTACTTC. It is translated as CASSAPGEGEQYF.

For this clonotype: The junction shows a germline mismatch at one end, possibly a read error. The chain carries TRBV15 and TRBJ2-6; 7 positions match TRBD2. The V gene's germline CDR1 is LNHNV and CDR2 YYDKDF (reference sequence). The CDR3 has 14 residues. DNA for the CDR3: TGTGCCACCAGCAGAGTGGGAGGGGCCAACGCCCTGACTTTC. Translation gives CATSRVGGANALTF.

The chain joins TRBV7-9 to TRBJ2-1; TRBD2 matches at 13 bases. The CDR3 loop spans 16 amino acids. J lost 5 bases, V lost 5 bases, and 6 bases had no gene match. Per germline, CDR1 SEHNR and CDR2 FQNEAQ (reference sequence). The CDR3 spells CASSRLAGGPNNEQFF. CDR3 sequence (DNA): TGTGCCAGCAGCAGACTAGCGGGGGGACCAAACAATGAGCAGTTCTTC.

This clonotype was counted only a few times. The chain uses TRBV20-1 and TRBJ2-6, with 9 bases fitting TRBD1. CDR3 length: 13 residues. V lost 6 bases to trimming and J lost 5 bases; unmatched junction nucleotides: 2. Germline CDR1 reads DFQATT; CDR2 reads SNEGSKA (reference sequence). In nucleotides, the CDR3 is TGCAGTGCCACAGGGGGCCGGGCCAACGTCCTGACTTTC. Translated: CSATGGRANVLTF.

Written as DNA, the CDR3 is TGTGCCAGCAGCCGAAGGCTAGCGGGAAGGTACGAGCAGTACTTC. Translated, it gives CASSRRLAGRYEQYF. The rearrangement joins TRBV6-2 or TRBV6-3 to TRBJ2-7; 9 positions match TRBD2. The CDR3 loop spans 15 amino acids. Germline CDR1 MNHEY, CDR2 SVGEGT. The V and J ends lost 6 bases and 4 bases, in that order; junction bases with no gene match: 10.

This chain links TRBV9 with TRBJ2-7; TRBD2 is a possible D gene (5 bases). Germline V CDR1 and CDR2: SGDLS, YYNGEE. V was pared by 0 bases and J by 2 bases, with 9 bases between. CDR3 length: 14 residues. The CDR3 DNA reads TGTGCCAGCAGCGTAGCTAGCCTAGCCTACGAGCAGTACTTC. It is translated as CASSVASLAYEQYF. Full variable domain (rest looked up from reference TRBV9 and TRBJ2-7): DSGVTQTPKHLITATGQRVTLRCSPRSGDLSVYWYQQSLDQGLQFLIQYYNGEERAKGNILERFSAQQFPDLHSELNLSSLELGDSALYFCASSVASLAYEQYFGPGTRLTVT.

This clonotype occurred a few times. In nucleotides, the CDR3 is TGCAGCGTTGACAGGGCTAGCACAGATACGCAGTATTTT. It yields the protein CSVDRASTDTQYF. V gene TRBV29-1 combines with J gene TRBJ2-3, with D possibly matching TRBD1 (5 bases). V was clipped by 3 bases and J by 0 bases, with 7 bases between them. The CDR3 contains 13 residues. Germline V lookup: CDR1 SQVTM, CDR2 ANQGSEA.

J is TRBJ2-1 and V is TRBV6-2 or TRBV6-3, with D perhaps TRBD2 (5 bases). Germline values: CDR1 MNHEY, CDR2 SVGEGT. The CDR3 totals 14 residues. V lost 6 bases and J 6 bases, leaving 15 bases between the germline ends. The CDR3, as DNA: TGTGCCAGCAGCCCCCTGAGGGTTGCCAATGAGCAGTTCTTC. This encodes CASSPLRVANEQFF.

In this sample, this clonotype turned up many times. The rearrangement uses TRBV5-1 and TRBJ1-1; TRBD1 is a possible D gene (5 bases). Germline CDR1 SGHRS, CDR2 YFSETQ. The length of the CDR3 is 15 residues. V was cut by 4 bases and J by 1 base, with 14 bases left in between. The CDR3 nucleotides are TGCGCCAGCAGCCAAGGGGAGAGCTCGAACACTGAAGCTTTCTTT. This sequence encodes CASSQGESSNTEAFF.

This chain uses TRBV12-3 or TRBV12-4 with TRBJ2-6, with D maybe TRBD1 (6 bases). The germline V and J ends were trimmed by 3 bases and 2 bases, with 14 bases remaining between them. The CDR3 runs 17 residues. CDR3 amino acids: CASSFGQGLAGANVLTF. CDR3 DNA: TGTGCCAGCAGTTTTGGGCAGGGGCTAGCTGGGGCCAACGTCCTGACTTTC.

The chain joins TRBV10-3 to TRBJ1-4, with D possibly matching TRBD1 (5 bases). The germline V gene encodes CDR1 ENHRY and CDR2 SYGVKD. V was pared by 10 bases and J by 8 bases, with 23 bases between. The CDR3 spans 15 residues. This CDR3 reads CATRDEGLIKEKLFF. The CDR3 DNA reads TGTGCCACCCGGGACGAGGGCCTCATAAAGGAAAAACTGTTTTTT.